This T cell receptor beta chain emerged from a study of T cells expressing NK-cell markers. CDR3 length: 17 amino acids. Per germline, CDR1 DFQATT and CDR2 SNEGSKA (reference sequence). TCRdb reprocessed the 5' RACE reads, keeping one entry per CDR3 protein, no DNA. In total, the table holds 300,000 or so distinct CDR3 sequences. This sequence was found in a woman aged 18 to 75 in good health. Sequences were obtained from blood T cells: a sorted CD56 or NKG2C T cell subset, CD4+ or CD8+ T cells, or bulk PBMC T cells (not recorded which). This chain connects TRBV20-1 to TRBJ2-2; TCRdb selects TRBD2, and the lack of DNA leaves this call unchecked. The CDR3 is CSASRGSGGAPTGELFF.